These 20 T cell receptor beta chains came from one sample sequenced in a study of cytomegalovirus exposure and HLA in healthy donors. Method: immunoSEQ multiplex PCR; TCRdb's copy keeps in-frame clones and lacks some. The sample has about 100,000 clones, 85% to 95% seen once. Sequencing was performed on PBMCs. Every receptor here comes from a woman younger than 35 in good health and CMV-seronegative.

The chain carries TRBV19 and TRBJ1-2, with D perhaps matching TRBD1 (6 bases). Germline V CDR1 and CDR2: LNHDA, SQIVND (reference sequence). The CDR3 is 13 amino acids. The ends were cut back, 7 bases at V and 4 bases at J, with 13 bases in the middle. The CDR3 DNA sequence: TGTGCCAGTACCAGGGACACGCTCTATGGCTACACCTTC. Protein sequence: CASTRDTLYGYTF. The entire variable domain, with the rest obtained from reference TRBV19 and TRBJ1-2, is as follows: DGGITQSPKYLFRKEGQNVTLSCEQNLNHDAMYWYRQDPGQGLRLIYYSQIVNDFQKGDIAEGYSVSREKKESFPLTVTSAQKNPTAFYLCASTRDTLYGYTFGSGTRLTVV.

The chain uses TRBV6-5 and TRBJ2-3; 7 nucleotides line up with TRBD2. The CDR3 is made up of 15 amino acids. V was pared by 0 bases and J by 0 bases, with 0 bases of the junction left unmatched. Looked up from germline, CDR1 is MNHEY and CDR2 is SVGAGI. CDR3 DNA sequence: TGTGCCAGCAGTTACTCAGCGGGAAGCACAGATACGCAGTATTTT. Translation: CASSYSAGSTDTQYF.

This rearrangement joins TRBV5-5 to TRBJ1-2; TRBD1 is a possible D gene (5 bases). V lost 0 bases, J lost 2 bases, and 5 bases lay in between. Germline lookup yields CDR1 SGHKS and CDR2 YYEKEE (reference sequence). The CDR3 spans 13 residues. The DNA of the CDR3 is TGTGCCAGCAGCTTGGGGGGCAACTATGGCTACACCTTC. It is translated as CASSLGGNYGYTF.

This clone was seen just once. V usage is TRBV5-6 and J usage is TRBJ2-5; TRBD1 matches at 7 bases. This CDR3 region has 16 residues. Losses at the gene ends were 4 bases for V and 3 bases for J; bases not matched to a gene: 12. Germline V lookup: CDR1 SGHDT, CDR2 YYEEEE. The CDR3 spells CASSGGRQGLKETQYF. The CDR3 DNA reads TGTGCCAGCAGCGGAGGTAGACAGGGATTGAAAGAGACCCAGTACTTC.

The rearrangement joins TRBV15 to TRBJ2-4; 7 nucleotides line up with TRBD1. Germline V gene lookup returns CDR1 LNHNV and CDR2 YYDKDF (reference sequence). The trim removed 0 bases at V and 1 base at J, leaving 12 bases unmatched. The CDR3 loop spans 19 amino acids. This CDR3 is CATSREGFTLQGAKNIQYF. The CDR3 DNA reads as TGTGCCACCAGCAGAGAAGGGTTTACGTTACAGGGGGCCAAAAACATTCAGTACTTC.

The chain links TRBV4-1 to TRBJ2-6; the D gene is possibly TRBD2 (6 bases). This CDR3 has 22 amino acids. Germline lookup yields CDR1 MGHRA and CDR2 YSYEKL. Trimming removed 3 bases at V and 0 bases at J, with 27 bases between. CDR3: CASSHGGFFPGTLSSGANVLTF. CDR3 nucleotides: TGCGCCAGCAGCCACGGGGGTTTTTTCCCCGGGACGCTGAGCTCTGGGGCCAACGTCCTGACTTTC.

The J gene is TRBJ2-1, the V gene TRBV29-1; tentatively, D is TRBD1 (6 bases). Germline V gene sequence: CDR1 SQVTM, CDR2 ANQGSEA. The CDR3 is 14 residues long. Trimming removed 4 bases at V and 9 bases at J, with 19 bases between. CDR3 sequence (DNA): TGCAGCGTTGTAAAGGGGGTGCGCAGCGGTGAGCAGTTCTTC. Protein product: CSVVKGVRSGEQFF.

This clone appeared a single time. The J gene is TRBJ1-4, the V gene TRBV7-9; D gene unclear. V lost 5 bases and J 1 base, leaving 5 bases between the germline ends. From germline, CDR1 is SEHNR and CDR2 FQNEAQ (reference sequence). This CDR3 spans 13 amino acids. This CDR3 reads CASSPRTNEKLFF. CDR3 bases: TGTGCCAGCAGCCCCCGAACTAATGAAAAACTGTTTTTT. Based on the CDR3 plus reference TRBV7-9 and TRBJ1-4, the full variable domain is DTGVSQNPRHKITKRGQNVTFRCDPISEHNRLYWYRQTLGQGPEFLTYFQNEAQLEKSRLLSDRFSAERPKGSFSTLEIQRTEQGDSAMYLCASSPRTNEKLFFGSGTQLSVL.

The CDR3 DNA follows: TGTGCCAGCAGTTCCCCTATTGGCACAGATACGCAGTATTTT. Translated: CASSSPIGTDTQYF. The rearrangement joins TRBV6-5 to TRBJ2-3; D unclear. The ends were cut back, 4 bases at V and 1 base at J, with 9 bases in the middle. Germline V gives CDR1 MNHEY, CDR2 SVGAGI. The CDR3 spans 14 residues.

This clone has only one observation. The J gene is TRBJ2-3, the V gene TRBV2; D perhaps matches TRBD2 (6 bases). Trimming took off 6 bases at V and 8 bases at J, with 15 bases between the two ends. The germline V gene has CDR1 SNHLY and CDR2 FYNNEI. This CDR3 spans 13 amino acids. The CDR3 DNA is TGTGCCAGCAGCAAACGGGACTCTAGTACGCAGTATTTT. This gives the protein CASSKRDSSTQYF.

The rearrangement uses TRBV30 and TRBJ1-1; the D gene is possibly TRBD1 (5 bases). Germline CDR1 and CDR2: GTSNPN and SVGIG (reference sequence). Deletions cut 8 bases from V and 0 bases from J, with 13 bases between. The CDR3 has 13 amino acids. The DNA of the CDR3 is TGTGCCGTATGTTACAGGTTGAACACTGAAGCTTTCTTT. This translates into CAVCYRLNTEAFF.

The rearrangement uses TRBV18 and TRBJ2-6; TRBD2 aligns across 14 bases. Germline CDR1 and CDR2: KGHSH and LQKENI. The CDR3 loop spans 18 amino acids. The J segment lost 4 bases and the V segment lost 7 bases, leaving 9 bases of the junction unmatched. Here the CDR3 reads CASYPSGLAGAGANVLTF. In nucleotides, the CDR3 is TGTGCCAGCTACCCCTCGGGACTAGCGGGGGCCGGGGCCAACGTCCTGACTTTC.

The rearrangement links TRBV5-4 to TRBJ2-3, with TRBD2 matching 8 bases. This CDR3 has 15 amino acids. Germline V gives CDR1 SGHNT, CDR2 YYREEE (reference sequence). Trimming removed 2 bases from V and 1 base from J; junction bases left unmatched: 3. The CDR3 coding sequence is TGTGCCAGCAGCTTAGGTAGCGGGGGCACAGATACGCAGTATTTT. Translated: CASSLGSGGTDTQYF.

The chain carries TRBV6-1 and TRBJ1-3, with D uncertain. V lost 0 bases and J lost 0, with 9 bases in between. The CDR3 runs to 16 residues. Germline CDR1 reads MNHNS; CDR2 reads SASEGT. The CDR3 spells CASSEARRLSGNTIYF. CDR3 sequence (DNA): TGTGCCAGCAGTGAAGCCCGGAGGCTCTCTGGAAACACCATATATTTT.

The genes are TRBV19 and TRBJ1-2; D gene unclear. The CDR3 length is 15 residues. The V gene lost 10 bases and the J gene lost 11 bases, with 29 bases spanning the gap. The germline V gene encodes CDR1 LNHDA and CDR2 SQIVND (reference sequence). The DNA for the CDR3 is TGTGCCACTCAATCTGGGGAGAGCCCAGTGAGATGGTACACCTTC. Its protein product is CATQSGESPVRWYTF.

The chain links TRBV5-4 to TRBJ1-2; the match to TRBD1 covers 9 bases. Germline-derived CDR1 and CDR2 are SGHNT and YYREEE (reference sequence). The CDR3 is 14 amino acids. The J segment lost 1 base and the V segment lost 4 bases, leaving 2 bases of the junction unmatched. CDR3 sequence (DNA): TGTGCCAGCAGCCGGACAGGGGATAACTATGGCTACACCTTC. Amino acid sequence: CASSRTGDNYGYTF. Full variable domain (remainder filled in from reference TRBV5-4 and TRBJ1-2): ETGVTQSPTHLIKTRGQQVTLRCSSQSGHNTVSWYQQALGQGPQFIFQYYREEENGRGNFPPRFSGLQFPNYSSELNVNALELDDSALYLCASSRTGDNYGYTFGSGTRLTVV.

This clone was picked up a small number of times. The rearrangement uses TRBV6-1 and TRBJ1-5; D is possibly TRBD1 (5 bases). Germline lookup yields CDR1 MNHNS and CDR2 SASEGT. Trimming removed 3 bases at V and 4 bases at J, with 10 bases between. The CDR3 loop spans 14 amino acids. CDR3 protein: CASSDGTENQPQHF. In DNA form, the CDR3 reads TGTGCCAGCAGTGACGGGACTGAGAATCAGCCCCAGCATTTT.

This clone was observed once. V is TRBV2 and J is TRBJ1-2, with TRBD1 matching 9 bases. This CDR3 region has 16 residues. Germline assignment: CDR1 SNHLY and CDR2 FYNNEI. V was clipped by 4 bases and J by 8 bases; unmatched bases: 14. Here the CDR3 reads CASSATGGEVSVGYTF. DNA of the CDR3: TGTGCCAGCAGTGCCACAGGGGGCGAAGTCTCTGTCGGCTACACCTTC.

The chain joins TRBV4-1 to TRBJ2-3, with 7 bases matching TRBD2. Germline trimming cut 0 bases from V and 1 base from J; bases unmatched to any gene: 4. Germline V gene sequence: CDR1 MGHRA, CDR2 YSYEKL. CDR3 size: 16 residues. The CDR3 bases are TGCGCCAGCAGCCAAGAAAGACTAGCTGGCACAGATACGCAGTATTTT. Translating gives CASSQERLAGTDTQYF.

Points on this clone: The junction does not match germline at one end; this may be a read error. The V and J genes are TRBV7-7 and TRBJ2-3, with 13 bases identical to TRBD2. Per germline, CDR1 SSHAT and CDR2 FNYEAQ (reference sequence). CDR3 size: 15 residues. Here the CDR3 reads CASSPLAGGTDTQYF. The CDR3, as DNA: TGTGCTAGCAGCCCACTAGCGGGAGGGACAGATACGCAGTATTTT.